The 27 T cell receptor beta chains given below trace back to one sample, sequenced in a study of blood T cell repertoires in COVID-19. Profiled with immunoSEQ multiplex PCR; TCRdb holds only in-frame clones, not every one. The table includes 350,000 to 400,000 clones, more than 70% detected once. Sequencing was done on a sample of peripheral blood. Source of these receptors: a woman aged 25 to 39 with COVID-19, enrolled during active disease.

The chain uses TRBV10-2 and TRBJ2-2; perhaps TRBD2 as D (5 bases). V lost 8 bases and J lost 0, with 10 bases in between. This CDR3 has 14 amino acids. The germline V gene has CDR1 WSHSY and CDR2 SAAADI. The CDR3 loop is CASRPGSNTGELFF. CDR3 in DNA: TGCGCCAGCCGCCCGGGGTCGAACACCGGGGAGCTGTTTTTT.

Comments on this clone: The junction and the germline gene differ at one end; a read error may be behind it. The chain links TRBV7-7 to TRBJ1-5; 11 nucleotides match TRBD1. Germline CDR1 reads SSHAT; CDR2 reads FNYEAQ (reference sequence). This CDR3 is 13 amino acids long. The CDR3 sequence is CASSSGTGGTQHF. The CDR3 DNA reads as TGTGCTAGCAGTTCCGGGACAGGGGGGACCCAGCATTTT. The whole variable domain, remainder taken from reference TRBV7-7 and TRBJ1-5, is GAGVSQSPRYKVTKRGQDVTLRCDPISSHATLYWYQQALGQGPEFLTYFNYEAQPDKSGLPSDRFSAERPEGSISTLTIQRTEQRDSAMYRCASSSGTGGTQHFGDGTRLSIL.

The chain combines TRBV11-2 with TRBJ1-4, with D perhaps TRBD1 (6 bases). There are 16 residues in the CDR3. CDR1 and CDR2 (germline): SGHAT, FQNNGV. The V and J ends lost 4 bases and 3 bases respectively, with 15 bases between them. The CDR3, as DNA: TGTGCCAGCAGCTGGGGGCTTGGGAGTGCTAATGAAAAACTGTTTTTT. Its translation is CASSWGLGSANEKLFF.

The rearrangement joins TRBV7-2 to TRBJ1-3; D gene unclear. This CDR3 is built from 14 residues. Germline V lookup: CDR1 SGHTA, CDR2 FQGNSA. Trimming pared 5 bases from V and 0 bases from J, leaving 8 bases between. CDR3 nucleotide sequence: TGTGCCAGCAGCCCTACCACCTCTGGAAACACCATATATTTT. Its protein product is CASSPTTSGNTIYF. Variable domain in full (rest from reference TRBV7-2 and TRBJ1-3): GAGVSQSPSNKVTEKGKDVELRCDPISGHTALYWYRQSLGQGLEFLIYFQGNSAPDKSGLPSDRFSAERTGGSVSTLTIQRTQQEDSAVYLCASSPTTSGNTIYFGEGSWLTVV.

The chain employs TRBV5-1 and TRBJ2-1; 7 nucleotides align to TRBD2. V was clipped by 0 bases and J by 4 bases; unmatched bases: 4. Looked up from germline, CDR1 is SGHRS and CDR2 is YFSETQ. This CDR3 has 15 residues. In DNA form, the CDR3 reads TGCGCCAGCAGCTTGGTTCTAGCGGTATACAATGAGCAGTTCTTC. Translation: CASSLVLAVYNEQFF. The full variable domain, rest sourced from reference TRBV5-1 and TRBJ2-1, is KAGVTQTPRYLIKTRGQQVTLSCSPISGHRSVSWYQQTPGQGLQFLFEYFSETQRNKGNFPGRFSGRQFSNSRSEMNVSTLELGDSALYLCASSLVLAVYNEQFFGPGTRLTVL.

The chain combines TRBV6-5 with TRBJ1-2; 7 nucleotides align to TRBD1. This CDR3 is 15 amino acids long. The V and J ends lost 6 bases and 4 bases, in that order; junction bases with no gene match: 11. Germline V gene data show CDR1 as MNHEY and CDR2 as SVGAGI. CDR3 in DNA: TGTGCCAGCAGACTCTCGGGACAGACCGTCTATGGCTACACCTTC. Translation: CASRLSGQTVYGYTF.

The chain has TRBV7-9 and TRBJ1-4; TRBD1 matches 7 bases. Germline V gives CDR1 SEHNR, CDR2 FQNEAQ (reference sequence). The CDR3 covers 15 residues. V lost 5 bases and J lost 4; bases outside the gene matches: 7. This CDR3 reads CASSVQGKGNEKLFF. As DNA, the CDR3 is TGTGCCAGCAGCGTACAGGGGAAGGGTAATGAAAAACTGTTTTTT.

This chain uses TRBV6-1 with TRBJ1-1, with 7 bases matching TRBD1. Germline V gene sequence: CDR1 MNHNS, CDR2 SASEGT. The CDR3 extends over 15 amino acids. V lost 1 base, J lost 5 bases, and 7 bases stayed unmatched. The CDR3 sequence is CASSEGPGGRTEAFF. The DNA for the CDR3 is TGTGCCAGCAGTGAAGGGCCAGGGGGGAGGACTGAAGCTTTCTTT.

The V and J genes are TRBV11-2 and TRBJ1-6; D call uncertain. CDR1 is SGHAT and CDR2 is FQNNGV in the germline V gene. The CDR3 runs 14 residues. Trimming cost V 1 base and J 10 bases, with 11 bases left between them. CDR3 sequence reads: CASSLAGHRSPLHF. For the CDR3, the DNA is TGTGCCAGCAGCTTAGCAGGTCATCGGTCACCCCTCCACTTT.

This chain connects TRBV7-9 to TRBJ1-2; the D gene is possibly TRBD1 (6 bases). Trimming removed 4 bases from V and 1 base from J, with 22 bases in between. This CDR3 is built from 18 residues. In germline, CDR1 is SEHNR, CDR2 FQNEAQ (reference sequence). CDR3 in amino acids: CASSYIPGGTGINYGYTF. The CDR3 bases are TGTGCCAGCAGCTACATCCCGGGCGGTACAGGGATTAACTATGGCTACACCTTC. Supplemented by reference TRBV7-9 and TRBJ1-2, the full variable domain reads DTGVSQNPRHKITKRGQNVTFRCDPISEHNRLYWYRQTLGQGPEFLTYFQNEAQLEKSRLLSDRFSAERPKGSFSTLEIQRTEQGDSAMYLCASSYIPGGTGINYGYTFGSGTRLTVV.

This clone was observed a single time. The V call is TRBV28, the J call TRBJ1-2, with 8 bases aligning to TRBD1. This CDR3 has 18 residues. The germline gives CDR1 MDHEN, CDR2 SYDVKM. V gave up 5 bases and J gave up 3 bases; unmatched junction bases: 17. The CDR3 DNA is TGTGCCAGCAGTCCTGAACCGGGACAGGCCGGGCTTCACTATGGCTACACCTTC. Translated: CASSPEPGQAGLHYGYTF.

V and J are TRBV7-8 and TRBJ2-7; 8 bases align to TRBD1. This CDR3 comprises 14 residues. Germline CDR1 reads SGHVS; CDR2 reads FQNEAQ. Germline trimming cut 5 bases from V and 3 bases from J; bases unmatched to any gene: 6. Written as DNA, the CDR3 is TGTGCCAGCAGCCGGACAGGGCAGCTCTACGAGCAGTACTTC. As protein: CASSRTGQLYEQYF.

The J gene is TRBJ2-3, the V gene TRBV5-1, with 9 positions matching TRBD1. The trim removed 2 bases at V and 6 bases at J, leaving 13 bases unmatched. Germline-derived CDR1 and CDR2 are SGHRS and YFSETQ. The CDR3 extends over 17 amino acids. The CDR3 sequence: CASSFGLGTGTGDTQYF. The DNA for the CDR3 is TGCGCCAGCAGCTTTGGTCTCGGGACAGGGACGGGGGATACGCAGTATTTT.

The chain combines TRBV18 with TRBJ2-4, with D possibly TRBD2 on 6 matching bases. Germline loops: CDR1 KGHSH, CDR2 LQKENI. The CDR3 sequence is 13 residues long. Trimming pared 5 bases from V and 8 bases from J, leaving 13 bases between. CDR3 nucleotides: TGTGCCAGCTCAGGGGACTCGGCGGACATTCAGTACTTC. Its protein product is CASSGDSADIQYF.

V and J are TRBV5-4 and TRBJ2-5; 9 bases agree with TRBD2. Germline V gene data show CDR1 as SGHNT and CDR2 as YYREEE (reference sequence). The CDR3 extends over 16 amino acids. V was clipped by 1 base and J by 5 bases; unmatched bases: 9. The CDR3 DNA is TGTGCCAGCAGCTTGAGGGGATTAGCGGGGGTGGAGACCCAGTACTTC. The encoded protein is CASSLRGLAGVETQYF.

The chain employs TRBV15 and TRBJ2-7, with 7 bases that match TRBD1. Germline V gene lookup returns CDR1 LNHNV and CDR2 YYDKDF (reference sequence). V gave up 0 bases and J gave up 4 bases; unmatched junction bases: 18. The CDR3 extends over 19 amino acids. The CDR3 here is CATSRDPPPGTVVLYEQYF. CDR3 bases: TGTGCCACCAGCAGAGATCCCCCCCCCGGGACAGTCGTATTATACGAGCAGTACTTC.

The chain is built from TRBV5-1 and TRBJ2-1; TRBD2 matches at 10 bases. The J segment lost 0 bases and the V segment lost 4 bases, leaving 7 bases of the junction unmatched. The CDR3 has 17 amino acids. The germline gives CDR1 SGHRS, CDR2 YFSETQ. CDR3 nucleotides: TGCGCCAGCAGCCGGACCCCTAGCGGGAGCTCCTACAATGAGCAGTTCTTC. Amino acid sequence: CASSRTPSGSSYNEQFF.

About this clone itself: Other nucleotide sequences from this sample produce the same CDR3. This sequence joins TRBV3-1 (or the pseudogene TRBV3-2) and TRBJ1-1, with D tentatively TRBD1 (6 bases). The CDR3 loop spans 14 amino acids. Per germline, CDR1 LGHDT and CDR2 YNNKEL (reference sequence). Trimming took 1 base from V and 1 from J, leaving 7 bases between them. CDR3 sequence reads: CASSQADRNTEAFF. The DNA of the CDR3 is TGTGCCAGCAGCCAAGCGGACAGGAACACTGAAGCTTTCTTT.

The rearrangement uses TRBV4-1 and TRBJ2-3; D gene uncertain. This CDR3 region has 12 residues. Per the germline V gene, CDR1 is MGHRA and CDR2 is YSYEKL. V was pared by 3 bases and J by 9 bases, with 10 bases between. CDR3 coding DNA: TGCGCCAGCAGCCACCCCACCGGGACGCAGTATTTT. Protein sequence: CASSHPTGTQYF.

The chain recombines TRBV19 with TRBJ2-4, with D maybe TRBD1 (6 bases). The CDR3 extends over 14 amino acids. V lost 5 bases to trimming and J lost 9 bases, with 17 bases between them. Germline V gene sequence: CDR1 LNHDA, CDR2 SQIVND (reference sequence). In DNA, the CDR3 is TGTGCCAGTAGTCTACCGGGACACGGGGCCATTCAGTACTTC. It translates to CASSLPGHGAIQYF.

The chain recombines TRBV20-1 with TRBJ1-5, with a weak D call TRBD1 (6 bases). Germline V gene sequence: CDR1 DFQATT, CDR2 SNEGSKA (reference sequence). There are 13 residues in the CDR3. V gave up 3 bases and J gave up 6 bases, with 12 bases separating them. In DNA form, the CDR3 reads TGCAGTGCTAGTTTCAGGGGTGGTCAGCCCCAGCATTTT. This gives the protein CSASFRGGQPQHF.

This clone was counted a single time. The J gene is TRBJ2-3, the V gene TRBV4-3; the D gene is possibly TRBD1 (5 bases). The CDR3 extends over 15 amino acids. The germline gives CDR1 LGHNA, CDR2 YSLEER. V was trimmed by 1 base and J by 5 bases, leaving 13 bases between them. The CDR3 loop reads CASSQGGQGIDTQYF. CDR3 DNA sequence: TGCGCCAGCAGCCAAGGGGGCCAGGGTATAGATACGCAGTATTTT.

The chain joins TRBV6-5 to TRBJ2-7; a weak D match, TRBD2 (6 bases). Trimming took off 6 bases at V and 1 base at J, with 10 bases between the two ends. CDR3 length: 13 residues. CDR1 and CDR2 (germline): MNHEY, SVGAGI. The CDR3 coding sequence is TGTGCCAGCAGCCCCAGCGGGTCCTACGAGCAGTACTTC. Translating gives CASSPSGSYEQYF.

V is TRBV3-1 (or the pseudogene TRBV3-2) and J is TRBJ1-5, with 7 nucleotides matching TRBD1. V lost 1 base, J lost 5 bases, and 5 bases stayed unmatched. The CDR3 is 15 amino acids. Germline V gene lookup returns CDR1 LGHDT and CDR2 YNNKEL (reference sequence). CDR3 region: CASSQGTGFDQPQHF. CDR3 DNA: TGTGCCAGCAGCCAAGGGACAGGTTTTGATCAGCCCCAGCATTTT.

This chain connects TRBV5-6 to TRBJ2-5; possibly TRBD1 for D (5 bases). Trimming pared 4 bases from V and 4 bases from J, leaving 14 bases between. CDR3 length: 14 amino acids. In germline, CDR1 is SGHDT, CDR2 YYEEEE. The CDR3 spells CASSGALQGETQYF. The CDR3 coding sequence is TGTGCCAGCAGCGGGGCCCTCCAGGGAGAGACCCAGTACTTC. The full variable domain, in which reference TRBV5-6 and TRBJ2-5 provide the parts outside the CDR3, is DAGVTQSPTHLIKTRGQQVTLRCSPKSGHDTVSWYQQALGQGPQFIFQYYEEEERQRGNFPDRFSGHQFPNYSSELNVNALLLGDSALYLCASSGALQGETQYFGPGTRLLVL.

The V call is TRBV5-1, the J call TRBJ2-1, with 9 bases aligning to TRBD2. J was trimmed by 2 bases and V by 0 bases; bases with no gene match: 6. Germline values: CDR1 SGHRS, CDR2 YFSETQ. This CDR3 contains 17 residues. DNA for the CDR3: TGCGCCAGCAGCTTGGCCCCTCCTAGCGGGACCTACAATGAGCAGTTCTTC. Residues: CASSLAPPSGTYNEQFF.

The rearrangement links TRBV11-2 to TRBJ2-4; TRBD2 agrees at 9 bases. Germline V CDR1 and CDR2: SGHAT, FQNNGV. V was pared by 2 bases and J by 15 bases, with 17 bases of the junction left unmatched. There are 16 residues in the CDR3. The CDR3: CASSLSPRGERGAWYF. The DNA of the CDR3 is TGTGCCAGCAGCTTATCGCCCCGGGGTGAGCGGGGGGCCTGGTACTTC. Using reference TRBV11-2 and TRBJ2-4 for the parts outside the CDR3, the full variable domain is EAGVAQSPRYKIIEKRQSVAFWCNPISGHATLYWYQQILGQGPKLLIQFQNNGVVDDSQLPKDRFSAERLKGVDSTLKIQPAKLEDSAVYLCASSLSPRGERGAWYFGAGTRLSVL.